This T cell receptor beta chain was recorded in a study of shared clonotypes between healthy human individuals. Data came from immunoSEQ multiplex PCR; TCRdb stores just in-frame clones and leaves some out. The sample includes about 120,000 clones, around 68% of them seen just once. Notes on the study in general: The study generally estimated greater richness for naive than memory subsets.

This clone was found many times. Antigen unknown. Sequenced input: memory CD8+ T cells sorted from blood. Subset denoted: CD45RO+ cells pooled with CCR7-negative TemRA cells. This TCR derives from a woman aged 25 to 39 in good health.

DNA of the CDR3: TGTGCCAGCTGTGCCGGAGATAGCCAGCCCCAGCATTTT. Residues: CASCAGDSQPQHF. The genes are TRBV2 and TRBJ1-5; D is unresolved. The V gene lost 8 bases and the J gene lost 7 bases, with 15 bases spanning the gap. This CDR3 spans 13 amino acids. Germline assignment: CDR1 SNHLY and CDR2 FYNNEI.